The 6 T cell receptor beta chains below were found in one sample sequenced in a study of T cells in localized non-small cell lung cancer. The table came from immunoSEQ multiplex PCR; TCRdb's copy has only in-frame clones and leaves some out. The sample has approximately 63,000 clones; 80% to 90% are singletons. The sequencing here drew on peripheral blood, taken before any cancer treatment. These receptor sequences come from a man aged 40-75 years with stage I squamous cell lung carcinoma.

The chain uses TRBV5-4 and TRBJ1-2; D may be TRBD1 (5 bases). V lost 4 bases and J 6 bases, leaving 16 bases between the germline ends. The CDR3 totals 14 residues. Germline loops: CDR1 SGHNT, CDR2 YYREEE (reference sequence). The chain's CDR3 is CASSQRRGTDGYTF. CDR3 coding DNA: TGTGCCAGCAGCCAACGGAGGGGTACCGATGGCTACACCTTC.

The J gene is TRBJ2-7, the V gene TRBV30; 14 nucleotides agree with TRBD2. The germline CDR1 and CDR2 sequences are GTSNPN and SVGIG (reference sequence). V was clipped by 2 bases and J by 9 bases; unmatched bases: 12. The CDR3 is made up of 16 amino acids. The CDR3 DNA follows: TGTGCCTGGAGTCTTGGTCCGGGACTAGCGGGAGTAGGGCAGTACTTC. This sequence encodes CAWSLGPGLAGVGQYF.

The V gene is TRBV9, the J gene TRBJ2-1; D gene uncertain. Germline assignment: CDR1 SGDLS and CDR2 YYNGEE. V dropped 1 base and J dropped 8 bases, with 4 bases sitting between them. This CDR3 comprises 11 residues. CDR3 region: CASSVSDEQFF. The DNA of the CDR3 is TGTGCCAGCAGCGTATCGGATGAGCAGTTCTTC.

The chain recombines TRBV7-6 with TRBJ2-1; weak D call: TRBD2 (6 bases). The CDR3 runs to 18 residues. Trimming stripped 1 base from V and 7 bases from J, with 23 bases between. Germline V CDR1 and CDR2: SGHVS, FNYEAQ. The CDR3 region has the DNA TGTGCCAGCAGCTTAGAGCCCGATCTAGCGATTCAATTAAATGAGCAGTTCTTC. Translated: CASSLEPDLAIQLNEQFF.

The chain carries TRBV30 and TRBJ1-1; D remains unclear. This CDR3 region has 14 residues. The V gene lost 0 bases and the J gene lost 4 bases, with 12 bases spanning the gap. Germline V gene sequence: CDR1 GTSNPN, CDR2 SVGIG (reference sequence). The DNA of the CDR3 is TGTGCCTGGAGTGTTCTCGGGTCGGGCACTGAAGCTTTCTTT. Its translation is CAWSVLGSGTEAFF.

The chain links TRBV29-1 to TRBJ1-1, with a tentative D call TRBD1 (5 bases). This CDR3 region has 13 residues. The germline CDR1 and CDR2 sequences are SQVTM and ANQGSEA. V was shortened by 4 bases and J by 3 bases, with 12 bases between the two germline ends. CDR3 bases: TGCAGCGTTGGTTCGGGGGGGGACACTGAAGCTTTCTTT. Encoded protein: CSVGSGGDTEAFF.